The sequence of this TCR beta chain was determined in a study of cytomegalovirus exposure and HLA in healthy donors. Some clones are missing from TCRdb's copy, which holds only in-frame ones; the method was immunoSEQ multiplex PCR. The table has 60,000 to 90,000 clones, less than 95% seen once. The CDR3 length is 14 residues. CDR1 is LNHDA, CDR2 SQIVND, per germline (reference sequence). The V end was cut by 5 bases, the J end by 0 bases, with 5 bases between. The receptor was isolated from a woman in her late teens or twenties in good health and CMV-seronegative. The sequenced sample was PBMCs. The V and J genes are TRBV19 and TRBJ1-6; D gene ambiguous. The CDR3 protein is CASSASSYNSPLHF. The CDR3 DNA is TGTGCCAGTAGTGCCAGCTCCTATAATTCACCCCTCCACTTT. The full variable domain, rest sourced from reference TRBV19 and TRBJ1-6, is DGGITQSPKYLFRKEGQNVTLSCEQNLNHDAMYWYRQDPGQGLRLIYYSQIVNDFQKGDIAEGYSVSREKKESFPLTVTSAQKNPTAFYLCASSASSYNSPLHFGNGTRLTVT.